This T cell receptor (beta chain) derives from a study of blood T cell repertoires in COVID-19. The assay was immunoSEQ multiplex PCR, and TCRdb's table has in-frame clones only and misses some. Among under 300,000 clones listed, approximately 91% were seen once. Looked up from germline, CDR1 is SGHDT and CDR2 is YYEEEE. The ends were cut back, 4 bases at V and 4 bases at J, with 9 bases in the middle. CDR3 length: 13 residues. Adults between roughly 18 and 89 years of age took part from under 25 US areas. The genes are TRBV5-6 and TRBJ1-3, with D possibly matching TRBD1 (6 bases). The TCR sequence derives from a woman aged 40 to 49 with acute COVID-19. The specimen sequenced was PBMCs or T cells enriched from blood (not recorded which). CDR3 in DNA: TGTGCCAGCAGCGGGGGACAAGGAAACACCATATATTTT. Translating gives CASSGGQGNTIYF. The full variable domain, with the rest looked up from reference TRBV5-6 and TRBJ1-3, is DAGVTQSPTHLIKTRGQQVTLRCSPKSGHDTVSWYQQALGQGPQFIFQYYEEEERQRGNFPDRFSGHQFPNYSSELNVNALLLGDSALYLCASSGGQGNTIYFGEGSWLTVV.